A selection of T cell receptor beta chains follows, all from one sample in a study of vaccination and CD4 T cells after COVID-19. TCRdb re-analysed the PCR reads in MiXCR, keeping a single row per CDR3 protein. The sample has fewer than 25,000 distinct CDR3 sequences, roughly 33% seen once. These receptors' antigens are unknown. Here the sequenced sample was CD4+ T cells from blood, cultured in vitro, taken about 7 months after SARS-CoV-2 vaccination. The receptor set was obtained from a human donor who had recovered from COVID-19. Both conserved end residues are part of each CDR3. Each record gives: J gene, clone size, CDR3 length, D gene, V gene, CDR3 protein, CDR3 DNA. A D gene is named only where the DNA matches it firmly. The size of a clone is reported for some rows only, either as once, few or many, or as a class for expanded clones.

>TRBJ1-2|NA|15|NA|TRBV20-1
CSASTTQGANYGYTF
TGCAGTGCTAGTACCACACAGGGAGCTAACTATGGCTACACCTTC
>TRBJ1-5|few|15|NA|TRBV7-9
CASSLGAGVGQPQHF
TGTGCCAGCAGCTTAGGGGCCGGGGTGGGTCAGCCCCAGCATTTT
>TRBJ1-1|NA|15|NA|TRBV19
CASSIWRTVNTEAFF
TGTGCCAGTAGTATATGGCGGACAGTGAACACTGAAGCTTTCTTT
>TRBJ1-5|NA|16|NA|TRBV7-2
CASSLADMGVSQPQHF
TGTGCCAGCAGCTTAGCCGATATGGGTGTATCTCAGCCCCAGCATTTT
>TRBJ2-2|NA|15|TRBD1|TRBV28
CASSPRDRGPGELFF
TGTGCCAGCAGTCCCCGGGACAGGGGCCCCGGGGAGCTGTTTTTT
>TRBJ2-1|NA|17|TRBD2|TRBV27
CASSLSSSAGGTSEQFF
TGTGCCAGCAGTTTATCGTCCTCGGCGGGAGGGACTAGTGAGCAGTTCTTC
>TRBJ2-5|NA|16|TRBD2|TRBV7-6
CASSRPGLAGVETQYF
TGTGCCAGCAGCCGACCCGGACTAGCGGGAGTGGAGACCCAGTACTTC
>TRBJ2-2|few|12|NA|TRBV28
CASSSFTGELFF
TGTGCCAGCAGCTCCTTCACCGGGGAGCTGTTTTTT
>TRBJ2-7|NA|14|TRBD1|TRBV28
CASSRRQGAYEQYF
TGTGCCAGCAGCCGCAGACAGGGGGCCTACGAGCAGTACTTC
>TRBJ2-7|NA|13|NA|TRBV6-1
CASSGIQGYEQYF
TGTGCCAGCAGTGGAATACAGGGCTACGAGCAGTACTTC
>TRBJ1-5|NA|13|TRBD1|TRBV6-1
CASRRDSNQPQHF
TGTGCCAGCAGAAGGGACAGTAATCAGCCCCAGCATTTT
>TRBJ2-1|NA|14|NA|TRBV7-2
CASSLDSSYNEQFF
TGTGCCAGCAGCTTAGACAGCTCCTACAATGAGCAGTTCTTC
>TRBJ2-5|NA|15|NA|TRBV24-1
CATSTRQKDQETQCF
TGTGCCACCAGCACAAGACAGAAGGACCAAGAGACCCAGTGCTTC
>TRBJ2-7|few|15|NA|TRBV7-2
CASSLDYGSSYEQYF
TGTGCCAGCAGTCTGGACTACGGGAGCTCCTACGAGCAGTACTTC
>TRBJ2-7|NA|12|TRBD1|TRBV10-3
CAISDDRDEQYF
TGTGCCATCAGTGACGACAGGGACGAGCAGTACTTC
>TRBJ2-7|few|13|NA|TRBV7-9
CASSHAADYEQYF
TGTGCCAGCAGCCATGCGGCTGACTACGAGCAGTACTTC
>TRBJ2-5|once|17|NA|TRBV5-4
CASSPSRSTSYEETQYF
TGTGCCAGCAGCCCCTCGCGTTCTACTAGCTATGAGGAGACCCAGTACTTC
>TRBJ2-7|NA|15|NA|TRBV28
CASSAFRDFNYEQYF
TGTGCCAGCAGCGCATTCCGCGATTTCAATTACGAGCAGTACTTC
>TRBJ2-5|medium-sized|11|NA|TRBV7-9
CASSFQETQYF
TGTGCCAGCAGCTTCCAAGAGACCCAGTACTTC
>TRBJ2-1|NA|18|TRBD2|TRBV6-1
CASSEGFRTSGAYNEQFF
TGTGCCAGCAGTGAAGGTTTTAGGACTAGCGGGGCCTACAATGAGCAGTTCTTC
>TRBJ2-5|NA|15|TRBD1|TRBV18
CASSLGQGAEETQYF
TGTGCCAGCTCACTGGGACAGGGGGCGGAAGAGACCCAGTACTTC
>TRBJ1-2|medium-sized|16|NA|TRBV18
CASSPVWGTGDYGYTF
TGTGCCAGCTCACCAGTTTGGGGTACTGGTGACTATGGCTACACCTTC
>TRBJ2-7|few|14|NA|TRBV7-2
CASSLTAAPYEQYF
TGTGCCAGCAGCTTAACAGCGGCCCCCTACGAGCAGTACTTC
>TRBJ2-3|NA|14|NA|TRBV10-1
CASSQMAGADTQYF
TGCGCCAGCAGCCAAATGGCAGGCGCGGATACGCAGTATTTT
>TRBJ2-5|NA|15|TRBD2|TRBV5-4
CASSLVGGLVETQYF
TGTGCCAGCAGCTTGGTTGGGGGACTAGTGGAGACCCAGTACTTC
>TRBJ1-1|NA|14|TRBD1|TRBV20-1
CSAVQGNKNTEAFF
TGCAGTGCTGTACAGGGGAATAAGAACACTGAAGCTTTCTTT
>TRBJ2-5|NA|15|TRBD2|TRBV11-2
CASSFGAGAQETQYF
TGTGCCAGCAGCTTTGGAGCGGGAGCCCAAGAGACCCAGTACTTC
>TRBJ2-1|few|15|TRBD2|TRBV7-2
CASSLSGRFANEQFF
TGTGCCAGCAGCTTAAGCGGGAGGTTCGCCAATGAGCAGTTCTTC
>TRBJ2-7|NA|14|NA|TRBV7-2
CASSFDFQTYEQYF
TGTGCCAGCAGCTTCGACTTCCAGACCTACGAGCAGTACTTC
>TRBJ2-1|medium-sized|15|NA|TRBV7-9
CASRGGPSSYNEQFF
TGTGCCAGCAGAGGCGGACCCAGCTCCTACAATGAGCAGTTCTTC
>TRBJ1-1|NA|13|NA|TRBV6-5
CASSYMDGGEAFF
TGTGCCAGCAGTTACATGGACGGTGGTGAAGCTTTCTTT
>TRBJ2-5|NA|14|NA|TRBV18
CASSPQGFRETQYF
TGTGCCAGCTCACCACAGGGATTTAGGGAGACCCAGTACTTC
>TRBJ1-6|NA|14|NA|TRBV2
CASSVDVIDSPLHF
TGTGCCAGCAGTGTCGATGTTATTGATTCACCCCTCCACTTT
>TRBJ1-1|few|15|NA|TRBV28
CASSLGGVGGTEAFF
TGTGCCAGCAGTTTAGGGGGCGTAGGAGGCACTGAAGCTTTCTTT
>TRBJ2-7|NA|15|NA|TRBV11-2
CASSFATESSYEQYF
TGTGCCAGCAGCTTCGCAACGGAAAGCTCCTACGAGCAGTACTTC
>TRBJ2-3|NA|14|TRBD1|TRBV7-2
CASSLDLRGDTQYF
TGTGCCAGCAGCTTAGATCTCAGGGGGGATACGCAGTATTTT
>TRBJ2-7|few|15|TRBD2|TRBV10-3
CAIKRNSGREYEQYF
TGTGCCATCAAACGAAATAGCGGGAGAGAGTACGAGCAGTACTTC
>TRBJ2-1|NA|15|TRBD2|TRBV20-1
CSARGSGSWANEQFF
TGCAGTGCTAGGGGCAGCGGGAGCTGGGCCAATGAGCAGTTCTTC
>TRBJ2-3|NA|16|NA|TRBV7-8
CASSLQGAVGTDTQYF
TGTGCCAGCAGCTTACAAGGGGCGGTAGGAACAGATACGCAGTATTTT
>TRBJ2-5|NA|15|NA|TRBV20-1
CSARDPFNREETQYF
TGCAGTGCTAGAGATCCCTTTAACAGGGAGGAGACCCAGTACTTC
>TRBJ1-1|few|13|NA|TRBV29-1
CSVDEGGRTEAFF
TGCAGCGTTGATGAGGGGGGGCGGACTGAAGCTTTCTTT
>TRBJ2-3|NA|16|TRBD2|TRBV6-2/TRBV6-3
CATGLAGAVPPDTQYF
TGTGCCACCGGACTAGCGGGGGCCGTTCCCCCAGATACGCAGTATTTT